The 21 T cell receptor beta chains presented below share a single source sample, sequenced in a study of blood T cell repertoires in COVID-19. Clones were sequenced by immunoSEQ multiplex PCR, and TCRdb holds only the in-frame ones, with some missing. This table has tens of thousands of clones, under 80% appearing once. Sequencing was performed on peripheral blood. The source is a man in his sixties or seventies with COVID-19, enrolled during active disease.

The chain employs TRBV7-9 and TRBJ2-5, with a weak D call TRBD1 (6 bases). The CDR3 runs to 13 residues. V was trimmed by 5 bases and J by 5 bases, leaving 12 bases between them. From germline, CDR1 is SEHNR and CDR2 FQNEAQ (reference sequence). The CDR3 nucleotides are TGTGCCAGCAGCCTGACAGGTGGGGAGACCCAGTACTTC. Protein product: CASSLTGGETQYF.

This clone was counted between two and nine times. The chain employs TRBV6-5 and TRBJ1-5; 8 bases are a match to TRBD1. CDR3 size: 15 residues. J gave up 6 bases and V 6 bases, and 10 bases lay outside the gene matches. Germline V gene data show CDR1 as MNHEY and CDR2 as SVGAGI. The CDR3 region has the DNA TGTGCCAGCAGCCCCGACAGGGGTTTCATTCAGCCCCAGCATTTT. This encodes CASSPDRGFIQPQHF.

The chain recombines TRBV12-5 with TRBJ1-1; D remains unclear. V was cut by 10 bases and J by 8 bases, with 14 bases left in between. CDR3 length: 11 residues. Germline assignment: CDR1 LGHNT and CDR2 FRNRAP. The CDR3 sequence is CAKRARREAFF. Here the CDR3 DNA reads TGTGCTAAGCGCGCGAGGAGGGAAGCTTTCTTT. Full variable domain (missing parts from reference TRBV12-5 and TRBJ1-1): DARVTQTPRHKVTEMGQEVTMRCQPILGHNTVFWYRQTMMQGLELLAYFRNRAPLDDSGMPKDRFSAEMPDATLATLKIQPSEPRDSAVYFCAKRARREAFFGQGTRLTVV.

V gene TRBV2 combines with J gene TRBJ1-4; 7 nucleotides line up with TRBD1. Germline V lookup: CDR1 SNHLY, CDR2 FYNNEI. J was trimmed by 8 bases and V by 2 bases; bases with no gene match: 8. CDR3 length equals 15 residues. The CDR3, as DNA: TGTGCCAGCAGTGAACGACAGGGAACGGGGGAAAAACTGTTTTTT. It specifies CASSERQGTGEKLFF.

CDR3 amino acids: CASSLDSSPLHF. CDR3 DNA: TGTGCCAGCAGCTTAGACAGTTCACCCCTCCACTTT. V usage is TRBV7-8 and J usage is TRBJ1-6, with no clear D. This CDR3 has 12 amino acids. Germline loops: CDR1 SGHVS, CDR2 FQNEAQ. V lost 1 base and J lost 9, with 4 bases in between.

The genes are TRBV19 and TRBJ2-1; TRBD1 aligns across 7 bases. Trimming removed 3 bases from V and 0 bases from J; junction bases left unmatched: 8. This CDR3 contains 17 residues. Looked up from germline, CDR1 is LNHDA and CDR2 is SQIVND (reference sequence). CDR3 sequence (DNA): TGTGCCAGTAGTATCATGTTGGACAGGAGCTCCTACAATGAGCAGTTCTTC. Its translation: CASSIMLDRSSYNEQFF.

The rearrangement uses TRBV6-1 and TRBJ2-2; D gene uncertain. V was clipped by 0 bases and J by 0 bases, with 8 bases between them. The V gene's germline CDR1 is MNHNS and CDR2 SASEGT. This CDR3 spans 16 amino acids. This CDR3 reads CASSEARVPNTGELFF. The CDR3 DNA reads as TGTGCCAGCAGTGAAGCCCGCGTCCCGAACACCGGGGAGCTGTTTTTT.

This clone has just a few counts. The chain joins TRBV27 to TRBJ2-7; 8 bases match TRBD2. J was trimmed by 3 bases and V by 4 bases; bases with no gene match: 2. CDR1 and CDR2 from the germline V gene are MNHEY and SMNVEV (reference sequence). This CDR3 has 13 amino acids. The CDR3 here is CASSYRGGYEQYF. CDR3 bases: TGTGCCAGCAGTTACCGGGGGGGCTACGAGCAGTACTTC.

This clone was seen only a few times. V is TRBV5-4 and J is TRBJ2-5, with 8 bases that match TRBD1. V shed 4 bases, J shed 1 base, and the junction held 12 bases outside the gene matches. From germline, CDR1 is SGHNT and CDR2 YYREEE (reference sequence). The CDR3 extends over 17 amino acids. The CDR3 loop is CASSPLQGARAQETQYF. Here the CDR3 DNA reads TGTGCCAGCAGCCCCCTCCAGGGGGCCCGAGCCCAAGAGACCCAGTACTTC.

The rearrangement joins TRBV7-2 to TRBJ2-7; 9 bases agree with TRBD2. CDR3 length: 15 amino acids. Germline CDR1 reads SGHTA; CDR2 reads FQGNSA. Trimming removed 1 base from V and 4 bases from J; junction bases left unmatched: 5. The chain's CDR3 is CASSLDLAGGYEQYF. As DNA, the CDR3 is TGTGCCAGCAGCTTAGATCTGGCGGGAGGGTACGAGCAGTACTTC.

DNA for the CDR3: TGTGCCAGCAGTGAAAAAAGGGGACAGGCCAACCCCGGGGAGCTGTTTTTT. It translates to CASSEKRGQANPGELFF. The chain joins TRBV6-1 to TRBJ2-2, with 8 bases that match TRBD1. Germline lookup yields CDR1 MNHNS and CDR2 SASEGT. This CDR3 contains 17 residues. J lost 6 bases, V lost 2 bases, and 11 bases had no gene match.

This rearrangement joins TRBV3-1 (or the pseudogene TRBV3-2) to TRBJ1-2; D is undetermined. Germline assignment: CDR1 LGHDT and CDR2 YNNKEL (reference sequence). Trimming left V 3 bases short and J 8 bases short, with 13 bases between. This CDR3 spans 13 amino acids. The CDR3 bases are TGTGCCAGCAGCCATGGGAGATTGGGGGGCTACACCTTC. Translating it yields CASSHGRLGGYTF.

The CDR3 DNA reads as TGTGCCAGCAGTGTCCTAGGGACAGGGTTATCAGAGACCCAGTACTTC. This codes for CASSVLGTGLSETQYF. This chain connects TRBV6-2 or TRBV6-3 to TRBJ2-5; the match to TRBD1 covers 9 bases. The V gene end was trimmed by 5 bases and the J gene end by 4 bases; junction bases not matched to a gene: 11. The CDR3 runs 16 residues. CDR1 and CDR2 (germline): MNHEY, SVGEGT.

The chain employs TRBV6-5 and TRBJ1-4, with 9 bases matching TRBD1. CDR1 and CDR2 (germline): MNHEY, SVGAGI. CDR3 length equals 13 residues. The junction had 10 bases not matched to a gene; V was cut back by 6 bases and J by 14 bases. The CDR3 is CASSLISDRGLFF. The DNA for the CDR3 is TGTGCCAGCAGCCTCATCTCAGACAGGGGGCTGTTTTTT.

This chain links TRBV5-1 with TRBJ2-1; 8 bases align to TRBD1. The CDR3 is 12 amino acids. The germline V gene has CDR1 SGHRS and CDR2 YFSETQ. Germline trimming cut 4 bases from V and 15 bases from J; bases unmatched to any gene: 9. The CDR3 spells CASSPDRVGTFF. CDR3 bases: TGCGCCAGCAGCCCGGACAGGGTTGGCACGTTCTTC.

In nucleotides, the CDR3 is TGTGCCAGCAGTTACACCTCGGGCGGGTGGGGCAATGAGCAGTTCTTC. Translated, it gives CASSYTSGGWGNEQFF. The V gene is TRBV6-5, the J gene TRBJ2-1; tentative D call: TRBD2 (5 bases). V lost 2 bases and J 6 bases, leaving 17 bases between the germline ends. The CDR3 contains 16 residues. CDR1 and CDR2 (germline): MNHEY, SVGAGI.

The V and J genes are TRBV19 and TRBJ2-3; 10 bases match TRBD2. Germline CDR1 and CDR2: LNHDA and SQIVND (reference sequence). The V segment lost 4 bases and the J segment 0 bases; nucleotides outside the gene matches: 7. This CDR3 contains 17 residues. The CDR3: CASSTIPGLASTDTQYF. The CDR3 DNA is TGTGCCAGTAGTACCATCCCGGGACTAGCGAGCACAGATACGCAGTATTTT.

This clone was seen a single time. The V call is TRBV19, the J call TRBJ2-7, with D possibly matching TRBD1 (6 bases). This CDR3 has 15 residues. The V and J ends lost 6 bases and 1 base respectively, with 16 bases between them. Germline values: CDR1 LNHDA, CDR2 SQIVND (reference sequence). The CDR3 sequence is CASSYRLTGSYEQYF. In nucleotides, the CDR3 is TGTGCCAGTAGCTACCGACTGACAGGTTCCTACGAGCAGTACTTC.

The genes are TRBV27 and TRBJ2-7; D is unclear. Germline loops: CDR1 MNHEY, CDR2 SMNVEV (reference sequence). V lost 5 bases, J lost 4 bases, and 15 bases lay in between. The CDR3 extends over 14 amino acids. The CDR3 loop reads CASSPSSRGYEQYF. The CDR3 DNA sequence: TGTGCCAGCAGTCCCAGCTCTCGAGGTTACGAGCAGTACTTC.

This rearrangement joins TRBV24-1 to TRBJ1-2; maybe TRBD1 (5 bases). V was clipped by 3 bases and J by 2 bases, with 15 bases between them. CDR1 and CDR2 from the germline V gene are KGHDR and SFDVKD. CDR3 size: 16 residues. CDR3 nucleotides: TGTGCCACCAGTGATAAAGACAGCCGCCTAAACTATGGCTACACCTTC. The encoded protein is CATSDKDSRLNYGYTF.

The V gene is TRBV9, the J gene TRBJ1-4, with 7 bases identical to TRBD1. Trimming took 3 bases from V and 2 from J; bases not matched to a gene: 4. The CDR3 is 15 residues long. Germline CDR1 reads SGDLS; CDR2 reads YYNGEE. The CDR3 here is CASSARGHTNEKLFF. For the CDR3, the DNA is TGTGCCAGCAGCGCTAGGGGGCATACTAATGAAAAACTGTTTTTT.